Each of the 13 T cell receptor beta chains below was sequenced from the same sample in a study of T cell changes during pregnancy in multiple sclerosis. Some clones are missing from TCRdb's copy, which holds only in-frame ones; the method was immunoSEQ multiplex PCR. Of about 110,000 clones in the sample, roughly 90% are singletons; the top ten hold less than 2%. The source was peripheral blood, collected after pregnancy. Receptors were obtained from a female donor with multiple sclerosis, enrolled in a pregnancy study.

The chain joins TRBV6-5 to TRBJ2-7; possibly TRBD2 for D (7 bases). The V gene's germline CDR1 is MNHEY and CDR2 SVGAGI. This CDR3 contains 15 residues. With 6 bases removed from V and 7 bases from J, the gap between germline ends came to 22 bases. The CDR3 here is CASSPRGPPTLEQYF. CDR3 nucleotide sequence: TGTGCCAGCAGCCCGCGGGGGCCCCCAACCCTGGAGCAGTACTTC.

The genes are TRBV4-2 and TRBJ2-7; D is possibly TRBD2 (6 bases). The CDR3 contains 20 residues. Germline V lookup: CDR1 LGHNA, CDR2 YNFKEQ. With 3 bases removed from V and 4 bases from J, the gap between germline ends came to 31 bases. The CDR3 DNA reads as TGTGCCAGCAGCCAGGAGGGAATGAGGTTGCCGACACTGGGGGATTACGAGCAGTACTTC. It is translated as CASSQEGMRLPTLGDYEQYF.

This clone was seen only a few times. Written as DNA, the CDR3 is TGTGCCAGCAGCCAAGACAGCTCTGGGGCCAACGTCCTGACTTTC. It encodes CASSQDSSGANVLTF. This rearrangement joins TRBV4-2 to TRBJ2-6, with D unclear. V lost 0 bases to trimming and J lost 0 bases, with 3 bases between them. The CDR3 has 15 residues. Per germline, CDR1 LGHNA and CDR2 YNFKEQ.

The V call is TRBV6-6, the J call TRBJ1-2; tentatively, D is TRBD1 (6 bases). The germline gives CDR1 MNHNY, CDR2 SVGAGI (reference sequence). CDR3 size: 12 residues. V was clipped by 5 bases and J by 2 bases, with 6 bases between them. The CDR3 DNA reads TGTGCCAGCAGTGACAGGAACTATGGCTACACCTTC. It is translated as CASSDRNYGYTF.

J is TRBJ1-2 and V is TRBV5-6, with TRBD1 matching 8 bases. With V trimmed by 0 bases and J by 5 bases, 3 bases remained unmatched. The CDR3 consists of 14 residues. Germline V gene lookup returns CDR1 SGHDT and CDR2 YYEEEE. As DNA, the CDR3 is TGTGCCAGCAGCTTGGACAGGGGGAGATATGGCTACACCTTC. Translation gives CASSLDRGRYGYTF.

This chain joins TRBV18 and TRBJ2-1; 7 bases agree with TRBD1. Germline V gene sequence: CDR1 KGHSH, CDR2 LQKENI. The CDR3 runs to 18 residues. The V segment lost 3 bases and the J segment 3 bases; nucleotides outside the gene matches: 14. In DNA form, the CDR3 reads TGTGCCAGCTCACCCTCGCTTAAACACAGGGGCCACTACAATGAGCAGTTCTTC. Protein product: CASSPSLKHRGHYNEQFF.

The chain is built from TRBV29-1 and TRBJ1-5; D call uncertain. The CDR3 has 16 amino acids. V lost 4 bases, J lost 2 bases, and 18 bases lay in between. Germline-derived CDR1 and CDR2 are SQVTM and ANQGSEA. The CDR3 sequence is CSVAFDTAGGNQPQHF. DNA for the CDR3: TGCAGCGTTGCGTTTGACACAGCGGGAGGCAATCAGCCCCAGCATTTT.

Details on this clone: One end of the junction varies from germline; a read error may be responsible. The chain uses TRBV4-2 and TRBJ1-3; D may be TRBD1 (6 bases). Germline V gene data show CDR1 as LGHNA and CDR2 as YNFKEQ. The CDR3 runs to 13 residues. CDR3 amino acids: CASSQAGQRELDF. The DNA of the CDR3 is TGTGCCAGCAGCCAAGCTGGACAGAGAGAATTAGATTTT.

In DNA form, the CDR3 reads TGTGCCAGCAGTCCTAGGCGACCGAGCTCCTACGAGCAGTACTTC. This encodes CASSPRRPSSYEQYF. This sequence joins TRBV6-6 and TRBJ2-7; D unclear. V dropped 5 bases and J dropped 0 bases, with 14 bases sitting between them. Germline CDR1 and CDR2: MNHNY and SVGAGI (reference sequence). This CDR3 is built from 15 residues.

The CDR3 loop is CASRTSLEGGQETQYF. In DNA, the CDR3 is TGTGCCAGCAGAACCTCCCTAGAGGGAGGCCAAGAGACCCAGTACTTC. The chain is built from TRBV4-2 and TRBJ2-5, with D possibly matching TRBD2 (6 bases). Germline values: CDR1 LGHNA, CDR2 YNFKEQ. The V gene lost 6 bases and the J gene lost 1 base, with 18 bases spanning the gap. The CDR3 runs to 16 residues.

This chain links TRBV4-2 with TRBJ1-1; 7 bases map to TRBD1. This CDR3 spans 15 amino acids. From germline, CDR1 is LGHNA and CDR2 YNFKEQ. V shed 0 bases and J 6 bases; nucleotides not matched to a gene: 7. The CDR3 bases are TGTGCCAGCAGCCAAGATCTAGGCACAGGGGCTGAAGCTTTCTTT. Residues: CASSQDLGTGAEAFF.

The chain employs TRBV7-9 and TRBJ1-2; possibly TRBD1 for D (5 bases). The V gene lost 3 bases and the J gene lost 8 bases, with 13 bases spanning the gap. The CDR3 covers 13 residues. Looked up from germline, CDR1 is SEHNR and CDR2 is FQNEAQ (reference sequence). The CDR3 sequence is CASSLGLTWGYTF. DNA for the CDR3: TGTGCCAGCAGCTTGGGACTGACCTGGGGCTACACCTTC.

The chain links TRBV27 to TRBJ2-2; maybe TRBD2 (5 bases). Trimming shortened V by 2 bases and J by 5 bases, and 9 bases separated the two germline ends. The CDR3 spans 14 residues. Germline assignment: CDR1 MNHEY and CDR2 SMNVEV (reference sequence). CDR3 sequence: CASSLLSGTGELFF. The CDR3 DNA reads TGTGCCAGCAGTTTACTTTCGGGGACCGGGGAGCTGTTTTTT.